The source of this TCR beta chain is a study of T-cell reconstitution after alpha-beta-depleted transplantation in children. TCRbeta library construction was performed incorporating unique molecular identifiers. One entry per CDR3 protein, called by TCRdb with MiXCR from the PCR reads. The table has some 450,000 distinct CDR3 sequences, roughly 43% seen once. This TCR derives from a girl aged 2-10 years with aplastic anemia, due to receive a stem cell transplant. The source was PBMCs, collected before TCRalphabeta/CD19-depleted stem cell transplant.

The CDR3 sequence: CASSYGGSGTPLSYEQYF. The DNA for the CDR3 is TGTGCCAGCAGTTACGGGGGTTCCGGGACACCACTCTCCTACGAGCAGTACTTC. V is TRBV6-5 and J is TRBJ2-7, with D perhaps matching TRBD1 (6 bases). CDR3 length: 18 amino acids. Germline CDR1 and CDR2: MNHEY and SVGAGI. The germline V and J ends were trimmed by 2 bases and 0 bases, with 20 bases remaining between them.